This TCR beta chain was identified in a study of blood T cell repertoires in COVID-19. On the study more broadly: The United States, Italy and Spain were the sources of the acute and convalescent COVID-19 samples.

Per the study methods: The assay estimated nucleated cells by amplifying reference gene primers. Clones were sequenced by immunoSEQ multiplex PCR, and TCRdb holds only the in-frame ones, with some missing. V and J calls and clone size are those listed in that table; D and trimming were worked out from the DNA. The sample has 360,000 or so clones, 89% seen once. In germline, CDR1 is SNHLY, CDR2 FYNNEI. The CDR3 has 16 residues. V shed 6 bases, J shed 6 bases, and the junction held 9 bases outside the gene matches. Participants were placed into cohorts based on the clinical history they reported. Recovered status applied to Cohort 3 donors who had two consecutive negative PCRs. It also applied to those with clearance or with symptom resolution.

Source material: PBMCs or T cells enriched from blood (not recorded which). The receptor's source is a young woman who had recovered from COVID-19. The rearrangement links TRBV2 to TRBJ2-3, with TRBD2 matching over 13 bases. The CDR3 nucleotides are TGTGCCAGCAGGGCCCGGACTAGCGGGAGTCTTGATACGCAGTATTTT. Residues: CASRARTSGSLDTQYF.